The rows below give T cell receptor beta chains drawn from one sample of a study of cytomegalovirus exposure and HLA in healthy donors. Repertoires were generated with immunoSEQ multiplex PCR, while TCRdb's copy carries only in-frame clones and drops some. The profile shows 40,000 to 55,000 clones, roughly 73% of them singletons. The specimen sequenced was PBMCs. These receptors came from a woman between 40 and 50 years old in good health and CMV-seropositive. CDR3s leave out the opening cysteine and the closing phenylalanine or tryptophan.

>TRBV15|TRBJ1-5
ATSREGQASQPQH
>TRBV29-1|TRBJ1-2
SVDRQGVNYGYT
>TRBV5-1|TRBJ2-6
ASSLTGHSGANVLT
>TRBV10-3|TRBJ1-2
AISPEVASTYGYT
>TRBV6-6|TRBJ1-5
ATRQGMENQPQH
>TRBV11-2|TRBJ2-5
ASSLGASGGHQGTQY
>TRBV29-1|TRBJ2-5
SVITGYQETQY
>TRBV7-3|TRBJ2-1
ASSPSGSGNEQF
>TRBV2|TRBJ2-7
ASSRDSYEQY
>TRBV30|TRBJ2-7
AWSHEGVEQY
>TRBV6-6|TRBJ1-1
ASSYQGDGKTEAF
>TRBV27|TRBJ2-4
ASSKTGFKNIQY
>TRBV20-1|TRBJ1-2
SARLPHGYT
>TRBV18|TRBJ1-4
ASSPTTGGGEKLF
>TRBV19|TRBJ2-1
ASSGRLPGTVDEQF
>TRBV29-1|TRBJ2-5
SVGAGSANQETQY
>TRBV29-1|TRBJ2-5
SVVTGGETQY
>TRBV7-5|TRBJ2-1
ARSYGTSGSRSYNEQF
>TRBV4-1|.
ASSQADSTYEQY
>TRBV9|TRBJ1-2
ASSVRSDRVNYGYT
>TRBV2|TRBJ2-2
ASSPGLVGELF
>TRBV30|TRBJ1-6
ASRQGAGNSPLH
>TRBV9|TRBJ1-2
ASSDDGGASTS
>TRBV7-6|TRBJ2-5
ASSFQSTSGQETQY
>TRBV5-1|TRBJ2-5
ASSGQGGGETQY
>TRBV19|TRBJ1-5
ASSRSYQPQH
>TRBV7-2|TRBJ2-7
ASTSSSYEQY
>TRBV29-1|TRBJ1-2
SAGQENYGYT
>TRBV2|TRBJ1-4
ASSFTGGATNEKLF
>TRBV5-1|TRBJ2-7
ASSLDSPGQNYEQY
>TRBV30|TRBJ1-2
AWMTGGLVYGYT
>TRBV4-3|TRBJ2-6
ASSQATSGANVLT
>TRBV5-1|TRBJ1-1
ASRGGTGNTEAF
>TRBV7-7|TRBJ1-2
ASSPMTGETYGYT
>TRBV11-3|TRBJ1-1
ASSWATNTEAF
>TRBV7-8|TRBJ1-5
ASSFSEGQGVQPQH
>TRBV4-2|TRBJ1-6
ASSHRTGSSYNSPLH
>TRBV27|TRBJ2-1
ATKALAVYNEQF
>TRBV2|TRBJ2-5
ASRWAAQETQY
>TRBV29-1|TRBJ2-1
SVETRSYEQF
>TRBV7-2|TRBJ2-1
ASSPLQRGGEQF
>TRBV18|TRBJ2-5
ASELRETQY
>TRBV7-9|TRBJ2-3
ASSFSDSLTDTQY
>TRBV27|TRBJ1-5
ASSPRQGPPQPQH
>TRBV2|TRBJ1-2
ARTGTELYGYT
>TRBV28|TRBJ1-2
ASSLAQAGYT